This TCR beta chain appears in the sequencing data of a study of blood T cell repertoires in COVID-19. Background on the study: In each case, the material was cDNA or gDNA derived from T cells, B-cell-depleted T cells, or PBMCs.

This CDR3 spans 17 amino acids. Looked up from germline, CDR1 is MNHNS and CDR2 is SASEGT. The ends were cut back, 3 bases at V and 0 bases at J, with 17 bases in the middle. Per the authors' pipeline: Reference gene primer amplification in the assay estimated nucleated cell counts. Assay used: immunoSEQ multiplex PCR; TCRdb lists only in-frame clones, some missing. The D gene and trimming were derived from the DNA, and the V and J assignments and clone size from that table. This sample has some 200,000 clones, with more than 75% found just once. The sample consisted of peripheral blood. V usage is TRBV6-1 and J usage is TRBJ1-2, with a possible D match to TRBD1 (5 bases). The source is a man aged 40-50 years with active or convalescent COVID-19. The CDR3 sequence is CASSEPYATVPNYGYTF. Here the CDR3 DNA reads TGTGCCAGCAGTGAGCCGTACGCGACAGTCCCTAACTATGGCTACACCTTC.